Listed below are T cell receptor beta chains from one sample, sequenced in a study of beta chain features in type 1 diabetes. TCRdb keeps only in-frame clones here, not all; method: immunoSEQ multiplex PCR. This sample has under 300,000 clones, with 27% found just once. The sample comprised central memory CD4+ T cells from blood. These receptors all come from a man under 40 in good health. Both conserved end residues are part of each CDR3.

TRBV20-1 | CSASPKETQYF
TRBV7-2 | CASTPFGGQPQHF
TRBV30 | CAWSVQAGPYNEQFF
TRBV5-1 | CASSSGDTDTQYF
TRBV2 | CASSGDRNVANQPQHF
TRBV5-1 | CASRIDTGELFF
TRBV7-7 | CASRAGRTAQETQYF
TRBV5-6 | CASSYGLAGGPQNEQFF
TRBV6-1 | CASSEVGAAFF
TRBV7-8 | CASSSGASGLTGELFF
TRBV27 | CASPNRGSNYGYTF
TRBV9 | CASSVAVAATYEQYF
TRBV30 | CARLAGGSTDTQYF
TRBV18 | CASSPHPLTGAGELFF
TRBV30 | CAWRTEANYGYTF
TRBV18 | CASSPGTPQETQYF
TRBV19 | CASRGLAEETQYF
TRBV29-1 | CSVEVADVKDQYF